This TCR beta chain was sequenced in a study of blood T cell repertoires in COVID-19. Across the whole study: Nucleic acid was either cDNA or gDNA, and it came from T cells, B-cell-depleted T cells, or PBMCs.

This table comes from immunoSEQ multiplex PCR, and its TCRdb copy is limited to in-frame clones, with some not included. The table includes about 360,000 clones, 80% to 90% detected once. This CDR3 has 16 residues. Between the trimmed V and J ends, which lost 2 bases and 0 bases, there was a span of 13 bases. Germline-derived CDR1 and CDR2 are MNHEY and SVGAGI. A single count supports this clone. Participants had their cohort set by participant-reported clinical history. The receptor comes from a man aged 25 to 45 who had recovered from COVID-19. Sequenced: PBMCs or T cells enriched from blood (not recorded which). V is TRBV6-5 and J is TRBJ1-1; D is perhaps TRBD1 (6 bases). This CDR3 reads CASSYRATGLNTEAFF. Written as DNA, the CDR3 is TGTGCCAGCAGTTACAGGGCCACAGGGTTGAACACTGAAGCTTTCTTT.